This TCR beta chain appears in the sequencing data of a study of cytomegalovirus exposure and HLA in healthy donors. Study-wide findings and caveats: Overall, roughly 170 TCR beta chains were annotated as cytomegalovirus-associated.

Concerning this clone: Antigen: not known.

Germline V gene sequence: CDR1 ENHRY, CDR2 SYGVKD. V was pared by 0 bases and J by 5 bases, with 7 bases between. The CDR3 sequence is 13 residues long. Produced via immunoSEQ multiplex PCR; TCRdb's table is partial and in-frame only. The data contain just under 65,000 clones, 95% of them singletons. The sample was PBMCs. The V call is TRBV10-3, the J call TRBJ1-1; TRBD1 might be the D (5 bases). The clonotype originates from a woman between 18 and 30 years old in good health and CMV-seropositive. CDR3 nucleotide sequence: TGTGCCATCAGTGAGTCGGAGGGGACTGAAGCTTTCTTT. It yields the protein CAISESEGTEAFF.